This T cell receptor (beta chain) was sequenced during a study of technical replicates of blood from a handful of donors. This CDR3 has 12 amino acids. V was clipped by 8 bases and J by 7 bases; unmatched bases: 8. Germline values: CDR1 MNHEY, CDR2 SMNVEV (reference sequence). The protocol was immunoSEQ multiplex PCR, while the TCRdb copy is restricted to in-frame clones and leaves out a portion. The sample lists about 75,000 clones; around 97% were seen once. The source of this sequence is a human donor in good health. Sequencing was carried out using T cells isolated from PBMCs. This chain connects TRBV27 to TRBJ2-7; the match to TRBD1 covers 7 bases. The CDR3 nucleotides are TGTGCCAGCGGGGCCGGACAGGCGGAGCAGTACTTC. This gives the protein CASGAGQAEQYF.